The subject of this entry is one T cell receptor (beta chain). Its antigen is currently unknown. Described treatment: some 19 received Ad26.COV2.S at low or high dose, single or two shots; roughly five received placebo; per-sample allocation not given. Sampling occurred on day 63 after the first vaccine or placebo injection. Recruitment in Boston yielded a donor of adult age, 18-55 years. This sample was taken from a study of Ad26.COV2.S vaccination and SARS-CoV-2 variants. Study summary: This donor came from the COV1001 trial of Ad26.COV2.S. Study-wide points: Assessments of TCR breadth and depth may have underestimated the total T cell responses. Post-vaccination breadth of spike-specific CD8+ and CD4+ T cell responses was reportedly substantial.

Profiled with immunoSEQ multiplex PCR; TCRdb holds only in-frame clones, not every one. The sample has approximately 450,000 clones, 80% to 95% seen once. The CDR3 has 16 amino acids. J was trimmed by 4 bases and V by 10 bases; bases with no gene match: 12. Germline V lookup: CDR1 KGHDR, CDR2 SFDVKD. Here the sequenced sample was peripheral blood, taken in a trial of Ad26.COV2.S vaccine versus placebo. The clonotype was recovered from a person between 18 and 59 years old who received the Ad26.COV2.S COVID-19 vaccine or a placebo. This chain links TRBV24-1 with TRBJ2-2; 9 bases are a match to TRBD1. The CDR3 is CATSSATGGGTGELFF. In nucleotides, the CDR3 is TGTGCCACGAGTAGTGCTACAGGGGGCGGCACCGGGGAGCTGTTTTTT.